The rows below give T cell receptor beta chains drawn from one sample of a study of blood T cell repertoires in COVID-19. The assay was immunoSEQ multiplex PCR, and TCRdb's table has in-frame clones only and misses some. The sample holds fewer than 150,000 clones, 88% seen once. Specimen: peripheral blood. Source of these receptors: a human donor in a cohort sampled during active COVID-19. Each CDR3 is given with its conserved first and last residue. The D gene is left open where the match is weak. Size values are once, few and many counts, or a class for expanded clones, and some rows have none.

>15|TRBD1|TRBJ2-7|-|TRBV4-2
CASSQDGTGSYEQYF
TGTGCCAGCAGCCAAGATGGGACAGGCTCCTACGAGCAGTACTTC
>15|-|TRBJ2-7|-|TRBV5-1
CASSLEQGPTYEQYF
TGCGCCAGCAGCTTGGAACAGGGCCCCACCTACGAGCAGTACTTC
>15|TRBD1|TRBJ2-1|-|TRBV5-1
CASSLVQGARNEQFF
TGCGCCAGCAGCTTGGTCCAGGGGGCGCGGAATGAGCAGTTCTTC
>22|TRBD1|TRBJ2-4|-|TRBV7-3
CASNTTGGEGIQVRGSKNIQYF
TGTGCCAGCAACACGACAGGGGGCGAAGGAATCCAAGTTAGGGGATCCAAAAACATTCAGTACTTC
>14|-|TRBJ1-2|-|TRBV6-6
CASSYYTQGNGYTF
TGTGCCAGCAGTTACTACACACAGGGTAATGGCTACACCTTC
>16|TRBD1|TRBJ1-5|few|TRBV7-2
CASSIQGAIPNQPQHF
TGTGCCAGCAGCATACAGGGGGCGATCCCCAATCAGCCCCAGCATTTT
>14|TRBD2|TRBJ2-1|-|TRBV29-1
CSVSFSGGYNEQFF
TGCAGCGTCTCATTTAGCGGGGGGTACAATGAGCAGTTCTTC
>13|TRBD1|TRBJ2-7|few|TRBV28
CASSGDSSYEQYF
TGTGCCAGCAGTGGGGACAGTTCCTACGAGCAGTACTTC
>13|-|TRBJ2-5|-|TRBV5-1
CASSPGTSETQYF
TGCGCCAGCAGCCCCGGGACTTCAGAGACCCAGTACTTC
>15|TRBD2|TRBJ2-5|few|TRBV27
CASSLGGGYQETQYF
TGTGCCAGCAGTTTAGGCGGGGGGTACCAAGAGACCCAGTACTTC
>16|-|TRBJ2-2|-|TRBV5-4
CASSLGYIANTGELFF
TGTGCCAGCAGCTTGGGGTACATCGCGAACACCGGGGAGCTGTTTTTT
>13|-|TRBJ1-5|-|TRBV15
CATSRGIGVAQHF
TGTGCCACCAGCCGTGGAATAGGGGTAGCCCAGCATTTT
>14|TRBD1|TRBJ2-7|once|TRBV5-1
CASYPGPPQGEQYF
TGCGCCAGCTACCCGGGACCTCCACAGGGGGAGCAGTACTTC
>17|TRBD2|TRBJ2-1|-|TRBV7-8
CASSFFPSGGEYNEQFF
TGTGCCAGCAGCTTCTTTCCTAGCGGGGGAGAATACAATGAGCAGTTCTTC
>13|-|TRBJ1-2|-|TRBV5-4
CASSLRGAGGYTF
TGTGCCAGCAGCTTGCGGGGGGCCGGGGGCTACACCTTC
>17|TRBD2|TRBJ2-2|-|TRBV25-1
CASTGLAGTSNTGELFF
TGTGCCAGCACGGGACTAGCGGGGACATCGAACACCGGGGAGCTGTTTTTT
>15|TRBD1|TRBJ2-3|-|TRBV6-5
CASTKTGAETDTQYF
TGTGCCAGCACTAAGACAGGGGCTGAAACAGATACGCAGTATTTT
>15|TRBD1|TRBJ1-6|-|TRBV5-1
CASSIGTGNNSPLHF
TGCGCCAGCAGCATAGGGACAGGAAATAATTCACCCCTCCACTTT
>15|TRBD1|TRBJ2-1|-|TRBV5-1
CASSQGQLGYDEQFF
TGCGCCAGCAGCCAGGGACAGCTGGGGTACGATGAGCAGTTCTTC
>15|TRBD2|TRBJ2-2|-|TRBV2
CASSAERGSTGELFF
TGTGCCAGCAGTGCCGAGCGGGGGAGCACCGGGGAGCTGTTTTTT
>12|-|TRBJ2-5|-|TRBV19
CASSMEGKTQYF
TGTGCCAGTAGTATGGAGGGGAAGACCCAGTACTTC
>14|-|TRBJ2-3|-|TRBV27
CASSWNTETDTQYF
TGTGCCAGCAGTTGGAATACAGAAACAGATACGCAGTATTTT
>14|-|TRBJ1-1|-|TRBV29-1
CSVALTSLNTEAFF
TGCAGCGTTGCCCTGACAAGTTTGAACACTGAAGCTTTCTTT
>12|TRBD1|TRBJ2-3|-|TRBV30
CAWNRGADTQYF
TGTGCCTGGAACAGGGGGGCAGATACGCAGTATTTT
>15|TRBD1|TRBJ1-4|-|TRBV7-9
CASSLATGTNEKLFF
TGTGCCAGCAGCTTAGCGACAGGGACTAATGAAAAACTGTTTTTT
>13|-|TRBJ2-1|-|TRBV5-6
CASSLVYMNEQFF
TGTGCCAGCAGCTTGGTATATATGAATGAGCAGTTCTTC
>19|TRBD2|TRBJ2-7|-|TRBV27
CASSPRATSGAEGGYEQYF
TGTGCCAGCAGTCCCCGGGCCACTAGCGGAGCTGAGGGGGGATACGAGCAGTACTTC
>18|-|TRBJ1-5|-|TRBV18
CASSRMATGKGSNQPQHF
TGTGCCAGCTCACGGATGGCTACAGGGAAGGGAAGCAATCAGCCCCAGCATTTT
>14|-|TRBJ1-6|-|TRBV5-5
CASSPQGNNSPLHF
TGTGCCAGCAGTCCACAGGGTAATAATTCACCCCTCCACTTT
>15|-|TRBJ2-2|few|TRBV19
CASSIGGTNTGELFF
TGTGCCAGTAGTATAGGGGGCACGAACACCGGGGAGCTGTTTTTT
>14|TRBD1|TRBJ1-4|-|TRBV19
CATTGGQGLEKLFF
TGTGCCACTACCGGCGGACAGGGGTTAGAAAAACTGTTTTTT
>15|-|TRBJ2-1|-|TRBV2
CASSERRVAYNEQFF
TGTGCCAGCAGTGAAAGGAGGGTAGCCTACAATGAGCAGTTCTTC
>15|-|TRBJ2-1|few|TRBV7-9
CASSLAKREYNEQFF
TGTGCCAGCAGCTTAGCGAAGAGGGAATACAATGAGCAGTTCTTC
>15|-|TRBJ1-4|once|TRBV7-9
CASSLFLATNEKLFF
TGTGCCAGCAGCTTGTTTCTTGCAACTAATGAAAAACTGTTTTTT
>17|-|TRBJ1-5|-|TRBV10-3
CAISEAPADRRNQPQHF
TGTGCCATCAGTGAGGCTCCCGCGGACAGACGCAATCAGCCCCAGCATTTT